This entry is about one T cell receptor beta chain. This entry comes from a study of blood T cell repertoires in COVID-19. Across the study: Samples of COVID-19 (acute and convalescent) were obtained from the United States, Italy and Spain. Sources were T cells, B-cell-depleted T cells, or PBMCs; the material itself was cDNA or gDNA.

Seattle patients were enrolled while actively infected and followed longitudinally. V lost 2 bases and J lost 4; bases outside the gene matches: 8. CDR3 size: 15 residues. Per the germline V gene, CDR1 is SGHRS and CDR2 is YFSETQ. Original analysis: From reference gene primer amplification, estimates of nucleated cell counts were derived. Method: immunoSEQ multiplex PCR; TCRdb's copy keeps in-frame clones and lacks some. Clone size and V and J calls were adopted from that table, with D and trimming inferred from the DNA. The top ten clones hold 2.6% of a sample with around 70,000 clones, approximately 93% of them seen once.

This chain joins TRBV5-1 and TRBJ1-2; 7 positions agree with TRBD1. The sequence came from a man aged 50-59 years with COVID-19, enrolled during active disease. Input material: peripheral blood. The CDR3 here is CASSLQTGPSYGYTF. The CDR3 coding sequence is TGCGCCAGCAGCTTACAGACAGGGCCGAGCTATGGCTACACCTTC.